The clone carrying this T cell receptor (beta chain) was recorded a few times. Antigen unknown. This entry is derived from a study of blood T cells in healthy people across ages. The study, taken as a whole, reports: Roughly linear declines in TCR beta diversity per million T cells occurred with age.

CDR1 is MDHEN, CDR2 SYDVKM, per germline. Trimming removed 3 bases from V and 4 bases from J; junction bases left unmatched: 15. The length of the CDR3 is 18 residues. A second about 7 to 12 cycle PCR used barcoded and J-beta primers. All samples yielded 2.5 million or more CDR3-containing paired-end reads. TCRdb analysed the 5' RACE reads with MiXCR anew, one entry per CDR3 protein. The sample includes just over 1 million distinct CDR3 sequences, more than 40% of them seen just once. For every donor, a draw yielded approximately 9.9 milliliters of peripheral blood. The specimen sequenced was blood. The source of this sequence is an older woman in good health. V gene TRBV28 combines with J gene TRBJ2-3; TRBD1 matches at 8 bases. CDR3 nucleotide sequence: TGTGCCAGCAGTTTCCCTACTCTACAGGGGGTTGGATCAGATACGCAGTATTTT. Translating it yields CASSFPTLQGVGSDTQYF.